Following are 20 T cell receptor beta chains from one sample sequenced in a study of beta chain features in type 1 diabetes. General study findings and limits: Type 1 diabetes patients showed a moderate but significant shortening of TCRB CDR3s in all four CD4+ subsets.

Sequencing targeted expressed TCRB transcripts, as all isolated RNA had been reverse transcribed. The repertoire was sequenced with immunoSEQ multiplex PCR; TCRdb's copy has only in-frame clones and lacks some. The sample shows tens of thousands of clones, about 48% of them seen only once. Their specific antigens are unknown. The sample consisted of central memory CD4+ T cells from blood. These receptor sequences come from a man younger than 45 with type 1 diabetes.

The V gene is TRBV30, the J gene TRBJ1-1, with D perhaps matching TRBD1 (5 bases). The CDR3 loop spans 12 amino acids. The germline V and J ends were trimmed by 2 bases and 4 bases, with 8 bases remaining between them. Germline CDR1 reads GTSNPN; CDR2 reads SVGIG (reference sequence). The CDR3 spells CAWSRRGTEAFF. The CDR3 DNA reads TGTGCCTGGAGTCGAAGGGGCACTGAAGCTTTCTTT.

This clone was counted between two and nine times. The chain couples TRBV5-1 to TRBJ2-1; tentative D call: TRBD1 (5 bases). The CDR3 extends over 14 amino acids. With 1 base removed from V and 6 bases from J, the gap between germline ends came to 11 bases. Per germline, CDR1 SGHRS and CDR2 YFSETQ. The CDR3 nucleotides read TGCGCCAGCAGCTTGTCCCCGCAGGGCAATGAGCAGTTCTTC. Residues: CASSLSPQGNEQFF.

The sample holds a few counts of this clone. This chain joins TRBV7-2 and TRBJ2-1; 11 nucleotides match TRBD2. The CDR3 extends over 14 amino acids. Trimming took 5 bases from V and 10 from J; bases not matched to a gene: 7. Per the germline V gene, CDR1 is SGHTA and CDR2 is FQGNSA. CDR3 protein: CASSASTSGIEQFF. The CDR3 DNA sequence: TGTGCCAGCAGCGCTTCGACTAGCGGGATCGAGCAGTTCTTC.

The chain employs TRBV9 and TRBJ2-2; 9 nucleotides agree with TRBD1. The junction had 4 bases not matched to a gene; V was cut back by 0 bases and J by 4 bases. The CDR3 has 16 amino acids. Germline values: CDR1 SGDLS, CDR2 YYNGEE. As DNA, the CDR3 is TGTGCCAGCAGCGTAGCAGGACAGGGGTTCACCGGGGAGCTGTTTTTT. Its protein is CASSVAGQGFTGELFF. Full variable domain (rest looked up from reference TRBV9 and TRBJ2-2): DSGVTQTPKHLITATGQRVTLRCSPRSGDLSVYWYQQSLDQGLQFLIQYYNGEERAKGNILERFSAQQFPDLHSELNLSSLELGDSALYFCASSVAGQGFTGELFFGEGSRLTVL.

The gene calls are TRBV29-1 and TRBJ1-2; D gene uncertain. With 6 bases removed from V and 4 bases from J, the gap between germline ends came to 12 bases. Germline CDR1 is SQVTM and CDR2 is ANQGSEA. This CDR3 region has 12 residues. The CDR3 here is CSVRSDGYGYTF. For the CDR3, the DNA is TGCAGCGTACGCAGCGACGGCTATGGCTACACCTTC.

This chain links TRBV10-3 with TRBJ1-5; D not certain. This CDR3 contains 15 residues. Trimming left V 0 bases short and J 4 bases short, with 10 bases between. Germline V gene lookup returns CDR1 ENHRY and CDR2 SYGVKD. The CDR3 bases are TGTGCCATCAGTGAGTCAGGGAGTCTAAATCAGCCCCAGCATTTT. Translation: CAISESGSLNQPQHF.

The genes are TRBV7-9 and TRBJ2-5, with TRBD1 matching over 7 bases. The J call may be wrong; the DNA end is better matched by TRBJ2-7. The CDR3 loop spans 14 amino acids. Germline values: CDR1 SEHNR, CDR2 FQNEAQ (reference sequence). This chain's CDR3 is CASSPRQDRYEQYF. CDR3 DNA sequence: TGTGCCAGCAGCCCCCGGCAGGACAGGTACGAGCAGTACTTC.

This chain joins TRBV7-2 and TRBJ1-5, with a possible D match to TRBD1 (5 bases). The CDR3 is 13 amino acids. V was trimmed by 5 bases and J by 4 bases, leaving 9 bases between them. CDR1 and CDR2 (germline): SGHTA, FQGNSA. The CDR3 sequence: CASSRTPNQPQHF. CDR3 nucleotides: TGTGCCAGCAGCCGGACACCTAATCAGCCCCAGCATTTT.

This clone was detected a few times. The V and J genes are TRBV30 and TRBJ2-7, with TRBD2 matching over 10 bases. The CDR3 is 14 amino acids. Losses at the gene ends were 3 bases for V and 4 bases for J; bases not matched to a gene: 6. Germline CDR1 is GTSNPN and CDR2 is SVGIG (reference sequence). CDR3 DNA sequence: TGTGCCTGGAGCCGGACAGCGGGGGGGTACGAGCAGTACTTC. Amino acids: CAWSRTAGGYEQYF.

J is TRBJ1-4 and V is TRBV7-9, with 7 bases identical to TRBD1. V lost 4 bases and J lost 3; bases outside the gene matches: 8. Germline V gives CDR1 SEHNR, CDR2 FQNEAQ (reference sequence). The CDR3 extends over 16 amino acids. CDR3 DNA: TGTGCCAGCAGCTCTCCTAGACAGGGCCCTAATGAAAAACTGTTTTTT. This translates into CASSSPRQGPNEKLFF.

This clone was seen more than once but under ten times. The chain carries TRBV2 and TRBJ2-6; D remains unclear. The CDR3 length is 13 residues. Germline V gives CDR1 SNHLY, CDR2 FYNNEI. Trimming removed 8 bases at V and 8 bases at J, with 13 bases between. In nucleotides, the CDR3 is TGTGCCAGCTGCCCAGGTGAGACCAACGTCCTGACTTTC. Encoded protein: CASCPGETNVLTF. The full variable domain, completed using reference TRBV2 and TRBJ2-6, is EPEVTQTPSHQVTQMGQEVILRCVPISNHLYFYWYRQILGQKVEFLVSFYNNEISEKSEIFDDQFSVERPDGSNFTLKIRSTKLEDSAMYFCASCPGETNVLTFGAGSRLTVL.

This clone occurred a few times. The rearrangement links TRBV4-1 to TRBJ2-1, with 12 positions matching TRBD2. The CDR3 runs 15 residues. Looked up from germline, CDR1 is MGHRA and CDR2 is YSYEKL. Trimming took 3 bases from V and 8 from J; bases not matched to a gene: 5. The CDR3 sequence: CASSQTSGSRDEQFF. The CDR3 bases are TGCGCCAGCAGCCAGACTAGCGGGAGTCGCGATGAGCAGTTCTTC.

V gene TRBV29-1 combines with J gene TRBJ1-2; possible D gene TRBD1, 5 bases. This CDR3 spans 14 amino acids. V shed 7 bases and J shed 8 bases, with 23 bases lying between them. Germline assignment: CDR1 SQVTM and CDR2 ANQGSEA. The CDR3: CSAGAGTPSGGYTF. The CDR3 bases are TGCAGCGCCGGGGCCGGGACTCCGAGCGGGGGCTACACCTTC. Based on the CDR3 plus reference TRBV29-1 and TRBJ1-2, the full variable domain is SAVISQKPSRDICQRGTSLTIQCQVDSQVTMMFWYRQQPGQSLTLIATANQGSEATYESGFVIDKFPISRPNLTFSTLTVSNMSPEDSSIYLCSAGAGTPSGGYTFGSGTRLTVV.

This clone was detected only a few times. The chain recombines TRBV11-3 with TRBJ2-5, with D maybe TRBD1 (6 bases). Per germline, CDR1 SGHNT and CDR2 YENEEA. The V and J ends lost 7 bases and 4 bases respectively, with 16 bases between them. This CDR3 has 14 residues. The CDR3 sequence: CASTGQSVGETQYF. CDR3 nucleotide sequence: TGTGCCAGCACTGGACAGAGCGTGGGAGAGACCCAGTACTTC.

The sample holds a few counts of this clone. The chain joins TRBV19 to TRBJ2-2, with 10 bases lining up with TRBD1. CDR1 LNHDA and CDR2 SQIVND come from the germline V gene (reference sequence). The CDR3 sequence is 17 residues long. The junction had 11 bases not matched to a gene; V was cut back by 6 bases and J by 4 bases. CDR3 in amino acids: CASRKARTGGLTGELFF. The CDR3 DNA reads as TGTGCCAGTAGGAAGGCCAGGACAGGGGGTCTCACCGGGGAGCTGTTTTTT.

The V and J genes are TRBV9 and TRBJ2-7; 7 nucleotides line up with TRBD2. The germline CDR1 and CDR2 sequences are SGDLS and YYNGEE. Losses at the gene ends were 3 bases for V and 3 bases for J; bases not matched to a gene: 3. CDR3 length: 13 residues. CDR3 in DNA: TGTGCCAGCAGCGGCCCGGGGGGCTACGAGCAGTACTTC. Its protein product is CASSGPGGYEQYF.

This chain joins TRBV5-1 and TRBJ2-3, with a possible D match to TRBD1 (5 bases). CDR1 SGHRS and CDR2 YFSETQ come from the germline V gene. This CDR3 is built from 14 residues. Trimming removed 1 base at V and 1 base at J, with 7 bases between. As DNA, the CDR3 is TGCGCCAGCAGCTTGCCACAGGGCACAGATACGCAGTATTTT. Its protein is CASSLPQGTDTQYF.

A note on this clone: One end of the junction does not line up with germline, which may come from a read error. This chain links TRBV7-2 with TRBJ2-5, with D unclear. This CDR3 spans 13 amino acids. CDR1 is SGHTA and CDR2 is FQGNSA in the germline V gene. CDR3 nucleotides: TGTGCCAGCAGCTTAAGTGCCGGTGGCAGGCTGGACTTC. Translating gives CASSLSAGGRLDF.

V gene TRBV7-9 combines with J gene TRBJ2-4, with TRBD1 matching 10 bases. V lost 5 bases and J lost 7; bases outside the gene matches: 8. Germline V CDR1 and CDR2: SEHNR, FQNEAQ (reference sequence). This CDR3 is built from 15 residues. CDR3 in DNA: TGTGCCAGCAGCGCCGGGACAGGGGTGCGGAACATTCAGTACTTC. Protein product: CASSAGTGVRNIQYF. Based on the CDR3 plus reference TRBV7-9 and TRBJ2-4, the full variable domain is DTGVSQNPRHKITKRGQNVTFRCDPISEHNRLYWYRQTLGQGPEFLTYFQNEAQLEKSRLLSDRFSAERPKGSFSTLEIQRTEQGDSAMYLCASSAGTGVRNIQYFGAGTRLSVL.

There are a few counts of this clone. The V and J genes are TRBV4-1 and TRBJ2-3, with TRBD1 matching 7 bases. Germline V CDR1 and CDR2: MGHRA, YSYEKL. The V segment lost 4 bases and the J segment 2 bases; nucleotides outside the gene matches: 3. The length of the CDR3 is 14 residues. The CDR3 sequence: CASSRDRATDTQYF. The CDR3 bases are TGCGCCAGCAGCCGGGACAGAGCCACAGATACGCAGTATTTT.